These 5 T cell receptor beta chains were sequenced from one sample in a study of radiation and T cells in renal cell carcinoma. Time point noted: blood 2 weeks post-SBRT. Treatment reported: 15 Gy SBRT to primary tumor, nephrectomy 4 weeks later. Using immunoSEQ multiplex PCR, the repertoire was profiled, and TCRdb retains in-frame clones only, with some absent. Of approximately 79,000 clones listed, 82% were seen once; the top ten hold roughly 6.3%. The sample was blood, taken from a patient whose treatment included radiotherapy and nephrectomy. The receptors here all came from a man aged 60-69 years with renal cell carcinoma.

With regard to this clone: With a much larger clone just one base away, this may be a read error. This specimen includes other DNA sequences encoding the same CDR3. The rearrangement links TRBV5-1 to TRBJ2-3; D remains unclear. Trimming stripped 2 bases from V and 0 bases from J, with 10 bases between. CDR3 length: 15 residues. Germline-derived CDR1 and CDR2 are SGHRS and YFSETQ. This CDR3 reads CASSFGGSSTDTQYF. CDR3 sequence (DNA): TGCGCCAGCAGCTTTGGCGGTTCTAGCACAGATACGCAGTATTTT.

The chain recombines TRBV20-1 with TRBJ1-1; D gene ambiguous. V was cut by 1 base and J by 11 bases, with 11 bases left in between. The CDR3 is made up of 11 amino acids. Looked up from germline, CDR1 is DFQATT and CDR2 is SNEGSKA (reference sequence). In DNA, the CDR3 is TGCAGTGCTAGAGGGTCAGTAACGGCTTTCTTT. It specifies CSARGSVTAFF.

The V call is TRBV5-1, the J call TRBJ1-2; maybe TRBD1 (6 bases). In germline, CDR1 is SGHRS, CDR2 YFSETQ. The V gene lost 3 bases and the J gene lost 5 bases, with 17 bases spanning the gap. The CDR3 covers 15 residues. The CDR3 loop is CASSSTGPPAYGYTF. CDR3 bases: TGCGCCAGCAGCTCCACAGGGCCTCCGGCATATGGCTACACCTTC.

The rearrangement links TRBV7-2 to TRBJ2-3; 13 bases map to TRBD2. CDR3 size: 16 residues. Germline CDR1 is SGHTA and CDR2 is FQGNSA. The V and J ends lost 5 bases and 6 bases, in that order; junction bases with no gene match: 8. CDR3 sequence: CASSPRLAGGGDTQYF. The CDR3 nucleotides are TGTGCCAGCAGCCCTAGACTAGCGGGAGGTGGGGATACGCAGTATTTT.

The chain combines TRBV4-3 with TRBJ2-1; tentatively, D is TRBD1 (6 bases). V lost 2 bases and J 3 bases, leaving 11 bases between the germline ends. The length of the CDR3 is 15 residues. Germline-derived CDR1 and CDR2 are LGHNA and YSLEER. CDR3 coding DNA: TGCGCCAGCAGCCAATCACCCAGGGGCTACAATGAGCAGTTCTTC. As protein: CASSQSPRGYNEQFF.